This TCR beta chain was sequenced during a study of stem cell transplantation in POMP-related autoinflammatory disease. TCRdb keeps only in-frame clones here, not all; method: immunoSEQ multiplex PCR. The table has 33,000 or so clones, 88% seen once. Study results and caveats: A trend toward lower repertoire diversity and greater clonality appeared in every analyzed T-cell subset of PRAID patients.

The germline V gene encodes CDR1 MRHNA and CDR2 SNTAGT. The CDR3 covers 13 residues. V lost 7 bases, J lost 5 bases, and 8 bases stayed unmatched. On this clone: Antigen: not known.

The sequencing here drew on CD4+ T cells from PBMCs, taken before stem cell transplantation. The chain uses TRBV6-4 and TRBJ2-7, with 7 bases matching TRBD1. This sequence originates from a human donor with POMP-related autoinflammation and immune dysregulation (PRAID). For the CDR3, the DNA is TGTGCCAGCACTTCCGGGACAGTAAACGAGCAGTACTTC. Translation gives CASTSGTVNEQYF.